This T cell receptor (beta chain) was retrieved from a study of cytomegalovirus exposure and HLA in healthy donors. Study overall: Researchers found that around 80% of almost 400 genotyped donors fell within the Caucasian-associated ancestry cluster.

PCR employed 60 Vbeta and 13 Jbeta primers. Methods used by the authors: Later analysis identified roughly 84 million unique TCR beta chains, 8.5 million to 13 million shared. Repertoires were generated with immunoSEQ multiplex PCR, while TCRdb's copy carries only in-frame clones and drops some. V, J and clone size are those of that table, while D and trimming were read from the DNA. The sample records 200,000 or so clones, 75% to 90% being singletons. Germline CDR1 is SGHVS and CDR2 is FQNEAQ. This CDR3 spans 12 amino acids. V lost 5 bases and J lost 4, with 5 bases in between. This TCR was recovered from a man aged 35-49 years in good health and CMV-seropositive. The sample was PBMCs. This chain links TRBV7-8 with TRBJ2-2; the D is unclear. The CDR3 region has the DNA TGTGCCAGCAGCCCTCCCACCGGGGAGCTGTTTTTT. Translation gives CASSPPTGELFF. The full variable domain, with the rest looked up from reference TRBV7-8 and TRBJ2-2, is GAGVSQSPRYKVAKRGQDVALRCDPISGHVSLFWYQQALGQGPEFLTYFQNEAQLDKSGLPSDRFFAERPEGSVSTLKIQRTQQEDSAVYLCASSPPTGELFFGEGSRLTVL.